These 9 T cell receptor beta chains were sequenced from one sample in a study of blood T cell repertoires in COVID-19. Generated by immunoSEQ multiplex PCR, the TCRdb table keeps only in-frame clones and is missing some. Of roughly 130,000 clones listed, about 85% are singletons. Sequences were obtained from peripheral blood. These receptors came from a man between 65 and 79 years old with acute or convalescent COVID-19.

The chain employs TRBV20-1 and TRBJ1-2; D is unresolved. V gave up 3 bases and J gave up 8 bases, with 10 bases separating them. Per the germline V gene, CDR1 is DFQATT and CDR2 is SNEGSKA (reference sequence). The CDR3 runs to 11 residues. The CDR3 loop reads CSASRTWGYTF. The CDR3 DNA is TGCAGTGCTAGCCGGACTTGGGGCTACACCTTC.

This chain links TRBV20-1 with TRBJ2-5, with D perhaps TRBD2 (6 bases). Trimming removed 3 bases from V and 1 base from J, with 12 bases in between. The CDR3 consists of 14 residues. Looked up from germline, CDR1 is DFQATT and CDR2 is SNEGSKA (reference sequence). The CDR3 sequence: CSASVSGGQETQYF. CDR3 coding DNA: TGCAGTGCTAGTGTTTCCGGGGGCCAAGAGACCCAGTACTTC.

This clone was seen a single time. This chain links TRBV11-2 with TRBJ1-1, with TRBD1 matching 10 bases. CDR1 and CDR2 (germline): SGHAT, FQNNGV. The V and J ends lost 5 bases and 6 bases, in that order; junction bases with no gene match: 9. The CDR3 covers 15 residues. CDR3 nucleotides: TGTGCCAGCAGCCCCGACAGGGGGCGCATCTCTGAAGCTTTCTTT. Translating gives CASSPDRGRISEAFF.

The chain carries TRBV12-3 or TRBV12-4 and TRBJ2-1; the match to TRBD2 covers 8 bases. The CDR3 runs to 11 residues. Trimming cost V 10 bases and J 9 bases; bases outside gene matches: 5. In DNA form, the CDR3 reads TGTGCCATCGGGAGGGGAGTTGAGCAGTTCTTC. This codes for CAIGRGVEQFF.

The rearrangement links TRBV7-9 to TRBJ1-1; D remains ambiguous. V was pared by 5 bases and J by 2 bases, with 9 bases between. Germline-derived CDR1 and CDR2 are SEHNR and FQNEAQ (reference sequence). This CDR3 has 13 amino acids. CDR3 loop: CASSRGINTEAFF. DNA of the CDR3: TGTGCCAGCAGCAGAGGGATTAACACTGAAGCTTTCTTT.

This clone was observed a single time. The chain has TRBV3-1 (or the pseudogene TRBV3-2) and TRBJ2-4, with 8 nucleotides matching TRBD2. CDR1 is LGHDT, CDR2 YNNKEL, per germline (reference sequence). J lost 0 bases, V lost 0 bases, and 10 bases had no gene match. CDR3 length equals 19 residues. Here the CDR3 reads CASSQDLRGALRAKNIQYF. In DNA, the CDR3 is TGTGCCAGCAGCCAAGATTTGCGGGGGGCCTTACGAGCCAAAAACATTCAGTACTTC.

The V gene is TRBV5-6, the J gene TRBJ2-7; 13 bases are a match to TRBD2. V was clipped by 4 bases and J by 4 bases; unmatched bases: 8. This CDR3 comprises 16 residues. Germline V gene data show CDR1 as SGHDT and CDR2 as YYEEEE. This CDR3 is CASSLRTSGRTYEQYF. The CDR3 coding sequence is TGTGCCAGCAGCCTGAGGACTAGCGGGAGAACTTACGAGCAGTACTTC.

The J gene is TRBJ1-1, the V gene TRBV11-2; no firm D call. This CDR3 has 17 amino acids. V was pared by 0 bases and J by 11 bases, with 25 bases between. CDR1 and CDR2 (germline): SGHAT, FQNNGV. DNA for the CDR3: TGTGCCAGCAGCTTAGATAGCGCCCTTGGCGGCGGCTCATCGGCTTTCTTT. Residues: CASSLDSALGGGSSAFF.

This clone was picked up a small number of times. The chain carries TRBV10-2 and TRBJ2-2; perhaps TRBD2 as D (6 bases). The CDR3 has 13 amino acids. CDR1 and CDR2 (germline): WSHSY, SAAADI. Trimming shortened V by 4 bases and J by 9 bases, and 12 bases separated the two germline ends. This CDR3 is CASSGEVGRELFF. In nucleotides, the CDR3 is TGCGCCAGCAGTGGGGAGGTTGGCCGGGAGCTGTTTTTT.